The next 5 T cell receptor beta chains were all read from a single sample in a study of cytomegalovirus exposure and HLA in healthy donors. A multiplex PCR was run with 60 Vbeta primers and 13 Jbeta primers. Only in-frame clones appear in the TCRdb table, and some are missing; sequencing was by immunoSEQ multiplex PCR. In the table there are about 170,000 clones, approximately 67% of which are singletons. The source material was PBMCs. These receptors were collected from a man aged 35 to 55 in good health and CMV-seronegative.

The sample holds one count of this clone. The rearrangement joins TRBV27 to TRBJ1-1; D is perhaps TRBD1 (6 bases). This CDR3 has 16 residues. Germline V gives CDR1 MNHEY, CDR2 SMNVEV (reference sequence). The V and J ends lost 7 bases and 0 bases respectively, with 18 bases between them. The CDR3 DNA reads as TGTGCCAGCACCAAAGCAGCGACAGGCCTGAACACTGAAGCTTTCTTT. As protein: CASTKAATGLNTEAFF.

This clone was observed a single time. This rearrangement joins TRBV6-1 to TRBJ2-1; possibly TRBD2 for D (6 bases). Germline V gene lookup returns CDR1 MNHNS and CDR2 SASEGT. The CDR3 runs 15 residues. Trimming shortened V by 6 bases and J by 9 bases, and 21 bases separated the two germline ends. The CDR3, as DNA: TGTGCCAGCAGCGACGGAAGACTAGGGGACTTTGAGCAGTTCTTC. Protein sequence: CASSDGRLGDFEQFF.

The V gene is TRBV2, the J gene TRBJ2-7; D gene uncertain. Germline CDR1 SNHLY, CDR2 FYNNEI. V was trimmed by 7 bases and J by 0 bases, leaving 10 bases between them. This CDR3 has 13 residues. This CDR3 is CASKVRLSYEQYF. The CDR3 DNA reads as TGTGCCAGCAAGGTCAGACTCTCCTACGAGCAGTACTTC.

The chain carries TRBV19 and TRBJ2-5, with 9 bases matching TRBD1. The DNA matches TRBJ2-7 better at its end, which makes the J call doubtful. CDR3 length: 15 residues. The germline V gene encodes CDR1 LNHDA and CDR2 SQIVND (reference sequence). The CDR3 is CASSSMGQGKNEQYF. DNA for the CDR3: TGTGCCAGTAGCAGTATGGGACAGGGAAAAAACGAGCAGTACTTC.

This chain connects TRBV27 to TRBJ2-3; possible D gene TRBD1, 5 bases. The CDR3 has 16 amino acids. V was cut by 0 bases and J by 10 bases, with 20 bases left in between. Germline loops: CDR1 MNHEY, CDR2 SMNVEV (reference sequence). DNA of the CDR3: TGTGCCAGCAGTTTATCGGGGCTCTCATCTGGCTCTCCGCAGTATTTT. It codes for CASSLSGLSSGSPQYF.